This passage covers 9 T cell receptor beta chains from one sample sequenced in a study of T cells after yellow fever vaccination. Using its own MiXCR run on the 5' RACE reads, TCRdb lists one record per CDR3 protein. The sample lists approximately 300,000 distinct CDR3 sequences, approximately 11% occurring once. The material sequenced was CD4+ T cells sorted from PBMCs, taken 45 days after the yellow fever booster vaccination. The receptors were gathered from a man aged 18 to 30 who received the YFV17D yellow fever vaccine.

A few counts support this clonotype. The chain has TRBV5-1 and TRBJ2-3; no clear D gene. The CDR3 consists of 14 residues. Trimming stripped 3 bases from V and 4 bases from J, with 12 bases between. Germline assignment: CDR1 SGHRS and CDR2 YFSETQ. The CDR3 sequence is CASSSYLAADTQYF. For the CDR3, the DNA is TGCGCCAGCAGCTCATACTTGGCGGCAGATACGCAGTATTTT.

This clonotype has just a few counts. This chain uses TRBV10-3 with TRBJ2-7; TRBD1 is a possible D gene (6 bases). Between the trimmed V and J ends, which lost 10 bases and 1 base, there was a span of 20 bases. There are 15 residues in the CDR3. Germline V lookup: CDR1 ENHRY, CDR2 SYGVKD. CDR3 sequence reads: CATLSQGKGSYEQYV. CDR3 nucleotides: TGTGCCACGCTTTCTCAGGGGAAGGGATCCTACGAGCAGTACGTC.

The sample holds a few counts of this clonotype. The V and J genes are TRBV5-1 and TRBJ1-1; maybe TRBD1 (5 bases). Trimming took off 7 bases at V and 4 bases at J, with 17 bases between the two ends. This CDR3 has 14 amino acids. Germline V gene lookup returns CDR1 SGHRS and CDR2 YFSETQ. Here the CDR3 reads CASSHSGRGTEAFF. The CDR3 bases are TGCGCCAGCTCCCACTCCGGAAGGGGCACTGAAGCTTTCTTT.

This sequence joins TRBV20-1 and TRBJ2-1; no clear D gene. Germline loops: CDR1 DFQATT, CDR2 SNEGSKA (reference sequence). Trimming took 6 bases from V and 1 from J, leaving 16 bases between them. CDR3 length equals 15 residues. The CDR3 here is CSAAPLAVSYNEQFF. CDR3 coding DNA: TGCAGTGCCGCCCCCCTGGCCGTATCCTACAATGAGCAGTTCTTC.

This clonotype was counted a few times. The rearrangement links TRBV6-2 or TRBV6-3 to TRBJ1-2; D uncertain. Germline-derived CDR1 and CDR2 are MNHEY and SVGEGT. V was clipped by 0 bases and J by 4 bases, with 9 bases between them. The CDR3 is 14 amino acids. CDR3 sequence (DNA): TGTGCCAGCAGTTACTCGGCCGGGCCCTATGGCTACACCTTC. As protein: CASSYSAGPYGYTF.

This clonotype was counted a few times. The rearrangement uses TRBV5-1 and TRBJ2-1, with a tentative D call TRBD1 (6 bases). V gave up 5 bases and J gave up 3 bases, with 12 bases separating them. The CDR3 extends over 14 amino acids. The germline gives CDR1 SGHRS, CDR2 YFSETQ. The CDR3 region has the DNA TGCGCCAGCAGTCCGGACAGCTTCTACAATGAGCAGTTCTTC. This translates into CASSPDSFYNEQFF.

V gene TRBV20-1 combines with J gene TRBJ2-1; TRBD1 matches 8 bases. The J segment lost 9 bases and the V segment lost 1 base, leaving 14 bases of the junction unmatched. Looked up from germline, CDR1 is DFQATT and CDR2 is SNEGSKA (reference sequence). This CDR3 has 16 residues. CDR3 sequence (DNA): TGCAGTGCTAGAGGTGCTGCTCGGACAGGGCAGATTGAGCAGTTCTTC. It translates to CSARGAARTGQIEQFF.

The V call is TRBV11-3, the J call TRBJ2-1; 10 bases align to TRBD2. The junction had 8 bases not matched to a gene; V was cut back by 3 bases and J by 9 bases. The CDR3 runs 15 residues. Per germline, CDR1 SGHNT and CDR2 YENEEA. In DNA, the CDR3 is TGTGCCAGCAGCTTTAGCGGGGGGAGGGGAGGTGAGCAGTTCTTC. It encodes CASSFSGGRGGEQFF.

This clonotype appeared many times. This chain links TRBV4-3 with TRBJ2-5, with unresolved D. The CDR3 is 13 residues long. From germline, CDR1 is LGHNA and CDR2 YSLEER. V was cut by 4 bases and J by 1 base, with 7 bases left in between. In DNA form, the CDR3 reads TGCGCCAGCAGCCTCCGGGTCCAAGAGACCCAGTACTTC. This sequence encodes CASSLRVQETQYF.